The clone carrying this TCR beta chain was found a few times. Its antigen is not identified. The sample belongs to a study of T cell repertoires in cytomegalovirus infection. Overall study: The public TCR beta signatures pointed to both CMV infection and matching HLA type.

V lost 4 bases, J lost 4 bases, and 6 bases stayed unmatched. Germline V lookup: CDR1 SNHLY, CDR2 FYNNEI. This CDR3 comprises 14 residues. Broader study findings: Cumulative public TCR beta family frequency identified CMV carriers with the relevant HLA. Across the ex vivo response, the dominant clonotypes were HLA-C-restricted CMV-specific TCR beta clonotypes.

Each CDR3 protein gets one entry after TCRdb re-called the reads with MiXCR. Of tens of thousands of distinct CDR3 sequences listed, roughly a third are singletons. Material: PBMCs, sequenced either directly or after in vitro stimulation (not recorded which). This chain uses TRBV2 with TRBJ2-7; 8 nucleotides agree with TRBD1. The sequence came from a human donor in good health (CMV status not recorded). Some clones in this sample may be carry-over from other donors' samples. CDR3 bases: TGTGCCAGCAGTGTAACAGGGGGTACGTACGAGCAGTACTTC. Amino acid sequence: CASSVTGGTYEQYF. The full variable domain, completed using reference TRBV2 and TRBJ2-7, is EPEVTQTPSHQVTQMGQEVILRCVPISNHLYFYWYRQILGQKVEFLVSFYNNEISEKSEIFDDQFSVERPDGSNFTLKIRSTKLEDSAMYFCASSVTGGTYEQYFGPGTRLTVT.